This TCR beta chain was obtained from a study of T-cell reconstitution after alpha-beta-depleted transplantation in children. This clonotype was observed a few times. The junction differs from germline at one of its ends, possibly a read error. Researchers prepared the TCRbeta library using unique molecular identifiers, the study reports. Each CDR3 protein gets one entry after TCRdb re-called the PCR reads with MiXCR. The sample has some 350,000 distinct CDR3 sequences, around a tenth seen once; the top ten hold around 2.3%. The CDR3 spans 12 residues. The chain couples TRBV12-3 or TRBV12-4 to TRBJ2-1; 7 bases align to TRBD2. This specimen was PBMCs from the stem cell graft donor, taken from the stem cell graft. The clonotype originates from a human donor who donated a stem cell graft to a child with acute lymphoblastic leukemia. In DNA, the CDR3 is TGTGCCAGCAGCTTGACCGGGACTACACATATCTTC. This sequence encodes CASSLTGTTHIF.